This record concerns one T cell receptor beta chain sequence. These data come from a study of CD8+ T cells in alopecia areata. Treatment described: oral pan-JAK inhibitor, 5-10 mg twice daily. The CDR3 contains 15 residues. Trimming took 0 bases from V and 5 from J, leaving 16 bases between them. Germline V CDR1 and CDR2: GTSNPN, SVGIG (reference sequence). In each case, RNA was isolated and then reverse transcribed into cDNA as the sequencing template. TCRdb's copy holds only in-frame clones and misses some; the assay was immunoSEQ multiplex PCR. The sample has 150,000 to 250,000 clones, 45% to 75% seen once.

The sequence derives from a human donor with alopecia areata. Specimen: CD4+ T cells sorted from blood, collected at week 4, from a patient treated with tofacitinib. V is TRBV30 and J is TRBJ2-5; perhaps TRBD2 as D (6 bases). The CDR3 DNA is TGTGCCTGGAGTGTACTATTCTCACGGGAGGAGACCCAGTACTTC. Amino acids: CAWSVLFSREETQYF.